This T cell receptor (beta chain) came from a study of T cells in women clearing cervical HPV infection. In the study overall: Case blood drawn at lesion detection; control blood after infection cleared.

Study conclusions and caveats: Combining TCR richness with V gene abundances gave 0.65 to 0.85 AUC.

As concerns this clone: Its antigen is unknown. The observed sequence ends 3 residues before the CDR3 terminus, with the missing tail filled in from the germline J gene.

Genomic DNA, averaging approximately 1,200 ng per sample, yielded TCR beta CDR3 via immunoSEQ. The table came from immunoSEQ multiplex PCR; TCRdb's copy has only in-frame clones and leaves some out. Seen in this sample are 27,000 or so clones; the ten most common clones hold approximately 12%. Germline V lookup: CDR1 SGHTA, CDR2 FQGNSA. The CDR3 is 14 residues long. Germline trimming cut 5 bases from V and 5 bases from J; bases unmatched to any gene: 4. The TCR sequence derives from a woman aged 18 to 75 with a cervical HPV16 infection that either progressed to CIN3+ or cleared (not recorded which). The chain links TRBV7-2 to TRBJ1-4; 8 positions match TRBD1. The material sequenced was blood buffy coat. CDR3 DNA, as far as it was read: TGTGCCAGCAGCCCCCGGACAGGGAATGAAAAA. Translating gives CASSPRTGNEK. The full CDR3 sequence reads CASSPRTGNEKLFF.